This passage covers 28 T cell receptor beta chains from one sample sequenced in a study of blood T cell repertoires in COVID-19. TCRdb's table, derived via immunoSEQ multiplex PCR, lists solely in-frame clones and lacks some. The sample lists 150,000 to 200,000 clones, more than 85% occurring once. The source material was peripheral blood. These TCRs come from a middle-aged man with active or convalescent COVID-19.

The J gene is TRBJ2-3, the V gene TRBV30; D is uncertain. The CDR3 consists of 14 residues. CDR1 and CDR2 from the germline V gene are GTSNPN and SVGIG (reference sequence). With 0 bases removed from V and 1 base from J, the gap between germline ends came to 8 bases. The CDR3 sequence: CAWSVLYRTDTQYF. The CDR3, as DNA: TGTGCCTGGAGTGTACTCTACCGCACAGATACGCAGTATTTT.

The V gene is TRBV6-4, the J gene TRBJ1-5, with 8 bases lining up with TRBD1. The germline V gene encodes CDR1 MRHNA and CDR2 SNTAGT. This CDR3 contains 13 residues. The ends lost 9 bases at V and 3 bases at J; junction bases unmatched: 4. The CDR3 DNA is TGTGCCAGACAGGGGGTGAACAATCAGCCCCAGCATTTT. It is translated as CARQGVNNQPQHF.

The table lists this clone with a count of one. CDR3 bases: TGTGCCAGCTCACGGGGACAGATCTATAATTCACCCCTCCACTTT. It is translated as CASSRGQIYNSPLHF. The chain joins TRBV18 to TRBJ1-6; 7 nucleotides line up with TRBD1. The junction had 3 bases not matched to a gene; V was cut back by 4 bases and J by 3 bases. The CDR3 has 15 amino acids. Germline V gives CDR1 KGHSH, CDR2 LQKENI.

On this clone: The junction shows a germline mismatch at one end, possibly a read error. The V and J genes are TRBV11-2 and TRBJ2-1; 9 bases agree with TRBD2. Germline V gene sequence: CDR1 SGHAT, CDR2 FQNNGV. CDR3 size: 15 residues. The CDR3 reads CASSLGSGGYTEQFF. The CDR3 DNA follows: TGTGCCAGCAGCTTAGGTAGCGGGGGCTACACTGAGCAGTTCTTC.

This chain connects TRBV7-9 to TRBJ1-4, with 8 nucleotides matching TRBD1. The CDR3 extends over 15 amino acids. V gave up 4 bases and J gave up 11 bases; unmatched junction bases: 12. Germline V gene sequence: CDR1 SEHNR, CDR2 FQNEAQ (reference sequence). This chain's CDR3 is CASSSGTGPFGKLFF. The CDR3 DNA is TGTGCCAGCAGCTCGGGGACAGGTCCTTTTGGGAAACTGTTTTTT.

This clone was picked up a small number of times. The chain recombines TRBV6-2 or TRBV6-3 with TRBJ2-1, with a possible D match to TRBD1 (6 bases). V was trimmed by 5 bases and J by 7 bases, leaving 12 bases between them. CDR3 length equals 13 residues. Germline loops: CDR1 MNHEY, CDR2 SVGEGT. CDR3 sequence (DNA): TGTGCCAGCAGTGCACTAGACAGGAATGAGCAGTTCTTC. Translated: CASSALDRNEQFF.

This chain connects TRBV13 to TRBJ1-2; no reliable D call. V lost 4 bases and J 0 bases, leaving 12 bases between the germline ends. Looked up from germline, CDR1 is PRHDT and CDR2 is FYEKMQ (reference sequence). The CDR3 totals 15 residues. CDR3 protein: CASSSTTGSNYGYTF. Here the CDR3 DNA reads TGTGCCAGCAGCTCAACTACTGGGTCTAACTATGGCTACACCTTC.

V gene TRBV18 combines with J gene TRBJ2-7, with D possibly being TRBD1 (6 bases). The V gene's germline CDR1 is KGHSH and CDR2 LQKENI. V was pared by 3 bases and J by 5 bases, with 17 bases between. This CDR3 comprises 15 residues. The DNA of the CDR3 is TGTGCCAGCTCACCCGCCCCCCGTACAGGGAACGAGCAGTACTTC. This sequence encodes CASSPAPRTGNEQYF.

The chain carries TRBV10-3 and TRBJ2-2, with TRBD2 matching 10 bases. This CDR3 is 16 amino acids long. Trimming cost V 3 bases and J 4 bases; bases outside gene matches: 5. Germline CDR1 and CDR2: ENHRY and SYGVKD. CDR3 in amino acids: CAISDPSGGLTGELFF. The CDR3 bases are TGTGCCATCAGTGACCCTAGCGGGGGACTCACCGGGGAGCTGTTTTTT.

The gene calls are TRBV19 and TRBJ1-2; D perhaps matches TRBD1 (5 bases). Between the trimmed V and J ends, which lost 3 bases and 7 bases, there was a span of 12 bases. The CDR3 is 13 amino acids. CDR1 and CDR2 from the germline V gene are LNHDA and SQIVND (reference sequence). In DNA form, the CDR3 reads TGTGCCAGTAGTATCGGGGGTACTGGTGGCTACACCTTC. It is translated as CASSIGGTGGYTF.

The V gene is TRBV19, the J gene TRBJ2-7, with 10 bases fitting TRBD2. V lost 5 bases and J lost 1; bases outside the gene matches: 5. The CDR3 spans 15 residues. Germline lookup yields CDR1 LNHDA and CDR2 SQIVND (reference sequence). CDR3 nucleotides: TGTGCCAGTAGTGCCAGCGGGGGGGCATCCTACGAGCAGTACTTC. Translation: CASSASGGASYEQYF.

This sequence joins TRBV3-1 (or the pseudogene TRBV3-2) and TRBJ1-4, with 7 bases lining up with TRBD1. The CDR3 runs 14 residues. V lost 3 bases, J lost 8 bases, and 6 bases stayed unmatched. The V gene's germline CDR1 is LGHDT and CDR2 YNNKEL (reference sequence). The CDR3 is CASSQTGRREKLFF. The CDR3 DNA reads TGTGCCAGCAGCCAGACAGGGAGGAGGGAAAAACTGTTTTTT.

This sequence joins TRBV15 and TRBJ2-7; 7 bases agree with TRBD1. CDR1 is LNHNV, CDR2 YYDKDF, per germline (reference sequence). Trimming at V came to 1 base and at J to 6 bases, leaving 3 bases not matched to a gene. The length of the CDR3 is 13 residues. CDR3: CATSRGTGPEQYF. The CDR3 DNA is TGTGCCACCAGCAGAGGGACAGGACCCGAGCAGTACTTC.

In its sample, this clone was seen a few times. The genes are TRBV3-1 (or the pseudogene TRBV3-2) and TRBJ1-4; D gene uncertain. This CDR3 has 14 amino acids. Trimming pared 4 bases from V and 7 bases from J, leaving 13 bases between. Germline V gene sequence: CDR1 LGHDT, CDR2 YNNKEL (reference sequence). Here the CDR3 DNA reads TGTGCCAGCAGCCGGGCGGAGGGTAGTGAAAAACTGTTTTTT. Amino acids: CASSRAEGSEKLFF.

The chain carries TRBV6-5 and TRBJ1-5, with TRBD1 matching over 8 bases. CDR3 length: 14 residues. The J segment lost 6 bases and the V segment lost 6 bases, leaving 7 bases of the junction unmatched. The germline V gene encodes CDR1 MNHEY and CDR2 SVGAGI. CDR3 bases: TGTGCCAGCAGCAGGACAGGGAGCGGTCAGCCCCAGCATTTT. This codes for CASSRTGSGQPQHF.

A few counts support this clone. The chain is built from TRBV2 and TRBJ2-1; 10 bases fit TRBD2. The V gene end was trimmed by 4 bases and the J gene end by 5 bases; junction bases not matched to a gene: 5. CDR1 and CDR2 (germline): SNHLY, FYNNEI. The CDR3 runs 15 residues. The chain's CDR3 is CASSVSSGGDNEQFF. The CDR3 DNA follows: TGTGCCAGCAGTGTGTCTAGCGGGGGAGACAATGAGCAGTTCTTC. Variable domain in full (rest from reference TRBV2 and TRBJ2-1): EPEVTQTPSHQVTQMGQEVILRCVPISNHLYFYWYRQILGQKVEFLVSFYNNEISEKSEIFDDQFSVERPDGSNFTLKIRSTKLEDSAMYFCASSVSSGGDNEQFFGPGTRLTVL.

This clone was observed a few times. V gene TRBV7-9 combines with J gene TRBJ1-1, with D perhaps TRBD1 (6 bases). V shed 5 bases and J shed 8 bases, with 12 bases lying between them. CDR3 size: 12 residues. Germline values: CDR1 SEHNR, CDR2 FQNEAQ (reference sequence). The CDR3 loop reads CASSGGRREAFF. For the CDR3, the DNA is TGTGCCAGCAGCGGGGGCAGACGAGAAGCTTTCTTT.

V and J are TRBV5-1 and TRBJ2-1; D may be TRBD1 (5 bases). The CDR3 sequence is 15 residues long. The germline V gene has CDR1 SGHRS and CDR2 YFSETQ. Trimming took off 3 bases at V and 0 bases at J, with 10 bases between the two ends. The CDR3 loop reads CASSSTAGSYNEQFF. The CDR3 nucleotides are TGCGCCAGCAGCTCGACAGCTGGCTCCTACAATGAGCAGTTCTTC.

The chain joins TRBV10-3 to TRBJ2-3, with 12 bases matching TRBD2. The CDR3 sequence is 15 residues long. CDR1 is ENHRY and CDR2 is SYGVKD in the germline V gene. V dropped 7 bases and J dropped 3; count of bases not matched to a gene: 5. Written as DNA, the CDR3 is TGTGCCATCAAGGCTAGCGGGGGGGCAACAGATACGCAGTATTTT. Translation gives CAIKASGGATDTQYF.

This sequence joins TRBV19 and TRBJ1-4; a weak D match, TRBD1 (5 bases). This CDR3 spans 15 amino acids. Per germline, CDR1 LNHDA and CDR2 SQIVND (reference sequence). V was cut by 4 bases and J by 5 bases, with 14 bases left in between. The DNA of the CDR3 is TGTGCCAGTAGTAGTCAGGAGGGGAGAAATGAAAAACTGTTTTTT. The encoded protein is CASSSQEGRNEKLFF.

The chain links TRBV7-9 to TRBJ2-5, with 9 bases that match TRBD2. V lost 3 bases to trimming and J lost 6 bases; unmatched junction nucleotides: 5. This CDR3 region has 14 residues. Looked up from germline, CDR1 is SEHNR and CDR2 is FQNEAQ (reference sequence). The CDR3 protein is CASSLGGGVKTQYF. DNA for the CDR3: TGTGCCAGCAGCTTGGGCGGGGGGGTTAAGACCCAGTACTTC.

The CDR3 nucleotides are TGTGCCAGCAGTCCCCGGGTAGGGCGGGGGAATCAGCCCCAGCATTTT. Protein product: CASSPRVGRGNQPQHF. This chain links TRBV28 with TRBJ1-5, with D tentatively TRBD1 (5 bases). This CDR3 has 16 residues. Germline values: CDR1 MDHEN, CDR2 SYDVKM. V was trimmed by 5 bases and J by 4 bases, leaving 18 bases between them.

The chain is built from TRBV6-5 and TRBJ2-5, with TRBD1 as a possible D gene (6 bases). CDR3 size: 14 residues. Germline V lookup: CDR1 MNHEY, CDR2 SVGAGI. V lost 6 bases, J lost 5 bases, and 16 bases lay in between. The CDR3 nucleotides read TGTGCCAGCAGCCAAGGACAGCGGCAGGAGACCCAGTACTTC. Amino acids: CASSQGQRQETQYF.

This clone appeared a single time. J is TRBJ1-5 and V is TRBV4-1; a possible D gene is TRBD1 (6 bases). This CDR3 comprises 16 residues. V was pared by 0 bases and J by 7 bases, with 16 bases between. Germline V gives CDR1 MGHRA, CDR2 YSYEKL. The CDR3 bases are TGCGCCAGCAGCCAAGATGGGGGGGCAGGCGGCCAGCCCCAGCATTTT. It encodes CASSQDGGAGGQPQHF.

The chain couples TRBV24-1 to TRBJ2-5; possible D gene TRBD1, 5 bases. The CDR3 extends over 15 amino acids. V lost 5 bases to trimming and J lost 5 bases, with 17 bases between them. CDR1 is KGHDR and CDR2 is SFDVKD in the germline V gene. In DNA, the CDR3 is TGTGCCACCAGTGCCCCGACAGTCCTAGGCGAGACCCAGTACTTC. It codes for CATSAPTVLGETQYF.

The chain recombines TRBV28 with TRBJ1-2, with 11 bases that match TRBD1. V was clipped by 5 bases and J by 5 bases; unmatched bases: 7. The CDR3 sequence is 15 residues long. CDR1 MDHEN and CDR2 SYDVKM come from the germline V gene. CDR3 nucleotides: TGTGCCAGCAGTACGAGGACAGGGGGCACGTATGGCTACACCTTC. Protein: CASSTRTGGTYGYTF.

V is TRBV2 and J is TRBJ2-2, with TRBD2 matching 8 bases. The CDR3 is 16 residues long. Trimming cost V 0 bases and J 5 bases; bases outside gene matches: 5. Per germline, CDR1 SNHLY and CDR2 FYNNEI. CDR3 coding DNA: TGTGCCAGCAGTGAAGCGGAGGGACTAGTAACCGGGGAGCTGTTTTTT. It translates to CASSEAEGLVTGELFF.

This clone was observed a single time. The rearrangement joins TRBV7-8 to TRBJ2-6; D possibly corresponds to TRBD1 (6 bases). Germline-derived CDR1 and CDR2 are SGHVS and FQNEAQ. This CDR3 has 18 amino acids. The V end was cut by 3 bases, the J end by 2 bases, with 17 bases between. The CDR3 region has the DNA TGTGCCAGCAGCTTTGGGCCGGGCAGGGGCGCTGGGGCCAACGTCCTGACTTTC. This encodes CASSFGPGRGAGANVLTF.